These 20 T cell receptor beta chains were all obtained from the same sample, sequenced in a study of T cell repertoires in cytomegalovirus infection (dated by TCRdb to 2018 to 2020). These receptors are not linked to any known antigen. Interpreted using the paper, the treatment or condition label stands for: in vitro stimulation with specific CMV peptide epitopes to enrich CMV-specific T cells. This sample was sequenced with an Illumina HiSeq 1500. Starting from the raw public reads, TCRdb applied fastp trimming at Q25, assembled clones with MiXCR and retained in-frame beta chains. One record per CDR3 amino acid sequence lists the most common genes and DNA. This sample comprises 570,000 or so distinct CDR3 sequences, around two fifths of them detected only once. Of the sample, more than 40% is held by the ten largest clones. Sequencing used cultured PBMCs, obtained from culture after CMV antigen stimulation. The source of these receptors is a human donor in good health (CMV status not recorded). Some clones in this sample may be carry-over from other donors' samples.

The sample holds many counts of this clonotype. The chain links TRBV7-2 to TRBJ1-1; 7 bases map to TRBD1. This CDR3 region has 14 residues. Per the germline V gene, CDR1 is SGHTA and CDR2 is FQGNSA. Trimming at V came to 5 bases and at J to 5 bases, leaving 8 bases not matched to a gene. CDR3 sequence reads: CASSPRTGSTEAFF. Here the CDR3 DNA reads TGTGCCAGCAGCCCCCGGACAGGATCGACTGAAGCTTTCTTT. The whole variable domain, remainder taken from reference TRBV7-2 and TRBJ1-1, is GAGVSQSPSNKVTEKGKDVELRCDPISGHTALYWYRQSLGQGLEFLIYFQGNSAPDKSGLPSDRFSAERTGGSVSTLTIQRTQQEDSAVYLCASSPRTGSTEAFFGQGTRLTVV.

The J gene is TRBJ1-5, the V gene TRBV19, with 7 nucleotides matching TRBD1. The CDR3 extends over 14 amino acids. Germline CDR1 LNHDA, CDR2 SQIVND (reference sequence). The J segment lost 3 bases and the V segment lost 4 bases, leaving 3 bases of the junction unmatched. This chain's CDR3 is CASSNGQANQPQHF. In nucleotides, the CDR3 is TGTGCCAGTAGTAACGGACAGGCCAATCAGCCCCAGCATTTT.

The J gene is TRBJ2-2, the V gene TRBV2; D unresolved. CDR3 length: 13 amino acids. With 9 bases removed from V and 6 bases from J, the gap between germline ends came to 14 bases. Germline lookup yields CDR1 SNHLY and CDR2 FYNNEI. The CDR3 bases are TGTGCCAGTAAGCTAGAGGTCGCCGGGGAGCTGTTTTTT. Translating it yields CASKLEVAGELFF.

V gene TRBV6-2 or TRBV6-3 combines with J gene TRBJ1-1, with 7 positions matching TRBD1. V gave up 7 bases and J gave up 4 bases; unmatched junction bases: 6. CDR1 is MNHEY, CDR2 SVGEGT, per germline. The CDR3 contains 13 residues. The CDR3 region is CASNRGQGTEAFF. As DNA, the CDR3 is TGTGCCAGCAATAGGGGGCAAGGCACTGAAGCTTTCTTT.

Only a few counts were recorded for this clonotype. The CDR3 reads CASSLGQARPQHF. CDR3 nucleotides: TGTGCCAGCAGCTTAGGACAGGCGCGGCCCCAGCATTTT. The chain links TRBV7-2 to TRBJ1-5, with D maybe TRBD1 (6 bases). Germline values: CDR1 SGHTA, CDR2 FQGNSA. V gave up 1 base and J gave up 9 bases, with 10 bases separating them. The CDR3 spans 13 residues. Combining the CDR3 with reference TRBV7-2 and TRBJ1-5 gives the whole variable domain GAGVSQSPSNKVTEKGKDVELRCDPISGHTALYWYRQSLGQGLEFLIYFQGNSAPDKSGLPSDRFSAERTGGSVSTLTIQRTQQEDSAVYLCASSLGQARPQHFGDGTRLSIL.

This clonotype was detected many times. The chain links TRBV28 to TRBJ1-1; tentative D call: TRBD1 (6 bases). CDR1 is MDHEN, CDR2 SYDVKM, per germline. Trimming took off 5 bases at V and 3 bases at J, with 16 bases between the two ends. The CDR3 contains 15 residues. CDR3 sequence: CASSGTQGEHTEAFF. The CDR3 DNA sequence: TGTGCCAGCAGTGGGACACAGGGAGAACACACTGAAGCTTTCTTT.

A few counts support this clonotype. The V and J genes are TRBV19 and TRBJ1-5; no clear D gene. The CDR3 loop spans 15 amino acids. Per germline, CDR1 LNHDA and CDR2 SQIVND (reference sequence). V lost 7 bases to trimming and J lost 4 bases, with 17 bases between them. This CDR3 is CASKETSLANQPQHF. CDR3 DNA sequence: TGTGCCAGTAAAGAAACTAGTTTGGCAAATCAGCCCCAGCATTTT.

The chain is built from TRBV11-2 and TRBJ2-7; no definite D call. The ends were cut back, 2 bases at V and 4 bases at J, with 18 bases in the middle. The V gene's germline CDR1 is SGHAT and CDR2 FQNNGV. The CDR3 has 16 amino acids. CDR3 loop: CASSLFVSSLVYEQYF. The DNA of the CDR3 is TGTGCCAGCAGCTTATTTGTATCGAGCCTGGTGTACGAGCAGTACTTC.

This clonotype was observed a handful of times. The chain employs TRBV11-2 and TRBJ2-3; D is possibly TRBD2 (6 bases). Between the trimmed V and J ends, which lost 11 bases and 3 bases, there was a span of 15 bases. CDR3 size: 13 residues. Germline V gene lookup returns CDR1 SGHAT and CDR2 FQNNGV. The CDR3 sequence is CARGRPTTDTQYF. CDR3 nucleotide sequence: TGTGCCCGTGGGAGGCCCACGACAGATACGCAGTATTTT.

The chain couples TRBV15 to TRBJ2-1, with D maybe TRBD2 (6 bases). This CDR3 contains 16 residues. Trimming pared 6 bases from V and 6 bases from J, leaving 21 bases between. CDR1 and CDR2 (germline): LNHNV, YYDKDF (reference sequence). The DNA for the CDR3 is TGTGCCACCAGTAAGGGTGGCGGGATGGGGCTCAATGAGCAGTTCTTC. It codes for CATSKGGGMGLNEQFF.

The chain uses TRBV15 and TRBJ2-5; D is unresolved. Trimming pared 3 bases from V and 0 bases from J, leaving 14 bases between. CDR3 length: 16 residues. The germline CDR1 and CDR2 sequences are LNHNV and YYDKDF (reference sequence). The CDR3 DNA sequence: TGTGCCACCAGCAGGCGCCCTTTCACGTACCAAGAGACCCAGTACTTC. This translates into CATSRRPFTYQETQYF.

The V gene is TRBV19, the J gene TRBJ1-1, with TRBD1 as a possible D gene (5 bases). From germline, CDR1 is LNHDA and CDR2 SQIVND (reference sequence). The CDR3 spans 16 residues. Trimming pared 3 bases from V and 4 bases from J, leaving 18 bases between. The CDR3 DNA reads as TGTGCCAGTAGTATGCGGGGGAGGGGAAGAGGCACTGAAGCTTTCTTT. It translates to CASSMRGRGRGTEAFF.

The chain couples TRBV10-3 to TRBJ2-5; D assignment may be TRBD1 or TRBD2 (5 bases each). V was cut by 6 bases and J by 3 bases, with 8 bases left in between. The CDR3 consists of 12 residues. CDR1 is ENHRY and CDR2 is SYGVKD in the germline V gene. The CDR3 is CAISREKETQYF. Written as DNA, the CDR3 is TGTGCCATCAGCAGGGAGAAAGAGACCCAGTACTTC.

About this clonotype: An end of the junction does not agree with germline; a read error may underlie this. This chain uses TRBV7-9 with TRBJ2-1, with D unclear. CDR3 length: 14 amino acids. CDR1 SEHNR and CDR2 FQNEAQ come from the germline V gene (reference sequence). The CDR3 here is CVSSPDLGYNEQFF. CDR3 nucleotide sequence: TGTGTCAGCAGCCCGGACCTAGGGTACAATGAGCAGTTCTTC.

This clonotype was counted only a few times. The chain recombines TRBV2 with TRBJ1-4; TRBD1 agrees at 9 bases. V was clipped by 5 bases and J by 8 bases; unmatched bases: 6. The CDR3 has 14 residues. Per the germline V gene, CDR1 is SNHLY and CDR2 is FYNNEI. The CDR3 reads CASSLGQGAEKLFF. The DNA of the CDR3 is TGTGCCAGCAGTCTGGGACAGGGAGCAGAAAAACTGTTTTTT.

The chain links TRBV28 to TRBJ1-6, with D possibly TRBD1 on 5 matching bases. The germline V gene has CDR1 MDHEN and CDR2 SYDVKM. The CDR3 length is 14 residues. V was pared by 8 bases and J by 12 bases, with 20 bases between. The CDR3 spells CASGGPGSFRPLHF. CDR3 bases: TGTGCCAGCGGGGGACCGGGTAGTTTTAGACCCCTCCACTTT.

The chain recombines TRBV7-6 with TRBJ1-5; 9 bases map to TRBD1. V lost 2 bases to trimming and J lost 6 bases; unmatched junction nucleotides: 11. CDR3 length: 17 amino acids. Germline lookup yields CDR1 SGHVS and CDR2 FNYEAQ. The DNA for the CDR3 is TGTGCCAGCAGCTTAACCGGCGGACAGGGGTCGGGTCAGCCCCAGCATTTT. Encoded protein: CASSLTGGQGSGQPQHF.

The CDR3 protein is CSAIGRGHQPQHF. The CDR3 region has the DNA TGCAGTGCTATCGGCAGGGGCCATCAGCCCCAGCATTTT. The chain employs TRBV20-1 and TRBJ1-5, with D possibly being TRBD1 (6 bases). The CDR3 spans 13 residues. Trimming took off 4 bases at V and 5 bases at J, with 12 bases between the two ends. CDR1 DFQATT and CDR2 SNEGSKA come from the germline V gene (reference sequence).

The chain combines TRBV7-9 with TRBJ2-1; the match to TRBD2 covers 7 bases. Germline CDR1 and CDR2: SEHNR and FQNEAQ (reference sequence). The CDR3 totals 14 residues. V lost 4 bases to trimming and J lost 5 bases; unmatched junction nucleotides: 5. Here the CDR3 reads CASSSGSGHNEQFF. The CDR3 DNA follows: TGTGCCAGCAGCTCGGGTAGCGGGCACAATGAGCAGTTCTTC.

V usage is TRBV10-2 and J usage is TRBJ2-2; maybe TRBD1 (6 bases). Germline V gene data show CDR1 as WSHSY and CDR2 as SAAADI. The CDR3 contains 14 residues. V was shortened by 7 bases and J by 2 bases, with 11 bases between the two germline ends. The CDR3 DNA is TGCGCCAGCAAAGGACAGCTTAACACCGGGGAGCTGTTTTTT. Translation: CASKGQLNTGELFF.